This TCR beta chain was documented in a study of T-cell memory formation after mild COVID-19. The study, taken as a whole, reports: Researchers found some responding clones in pre-infection memory, a sign that cross-reactive memory joined.

Constant-segment primers were used for 5'RACE, and the resulting TCR alpha and TCR beta cDNA libraries carried sample barcodes and UMIs. TCRdb itself ran the 5' RACE reads through MiXCR, one entry per CDR3 protein. The table lists 140,000 to 150,000 distinct CDR3 sequences, 6% to 7% of them singletons. This clonotype was seen a few times. Its antigen is unknown. This receptor was identified in an adult woman who had mild COVID-19 (a few samples of this study predate the infection). Cell type and time point are not known. Sequences were obtained from PBMCs or a T cell subset sorted from them (not recorded which).

CDR3 region: CASSLAREHYEQYF. The DNA for the CDR3 is TGTGCCAGCAGCTTAGCAAGGGAACACTACGAGCAGTACTTC. The J gene is TRBJ2-7, the V gene TRBV7-8; D unresolved. Germline-derived CDR1 and CDR2 are SGHVS and FQNEAQ. The length of the CDR3 is 14 residues. Trimming shortened V by 0 bases and J by 3 bases, and 9 bases separated the two germline ends.